The subject of this entry is one TCR beta chain. Its antigen is not known. Once RNA had been extracted, it was reverse transcribed into cDNA to act as the sequencing template. The data were produced by immunoSEQ multiplex PCR, yet TCRdb's version contains in-frame clones alone and is incomplete. The table records about 150,000 clones, approximately 87% of them present only once. This sample was taken from a study of CD8+ T cells in alopecia areata. Across the study: Among treated patients, oral tofacitinib was administered at 5 to 10 mg twice daily. The tofacitinib course ran for 6 to 18 months and was followed by 6 months off drug. Study outcomes and limitations: More clonal than normal scalp was lesional scalp, particularly alopecia totalis/universalis.

Germline trimming cut 0 bases from V and 4 bases from J; bases unmatched to any gene: 12. CDR3 length: 17 amino acids. Germline V gene lookup returns CDR1 WSHSY and CDR2 SAAADI. CD4+ and CD8+ T cells were sorted from PBMCs. This rearrangement joins TRBV10-2 to TRBJ2-7; 7 bases align to TRBD1. This clonotype was obtained from a human donor with alopecia areata. Sequencing used CD8+ T cells sorted from blood, obtained at week 0. DNA of the CDR3: TGCGCCAGCAGTGAGTCGAGACAGGGTCCCTATCCGTACGAGCAGTACTTC. It yields the protein CASSESRQGPYPYEQYF.